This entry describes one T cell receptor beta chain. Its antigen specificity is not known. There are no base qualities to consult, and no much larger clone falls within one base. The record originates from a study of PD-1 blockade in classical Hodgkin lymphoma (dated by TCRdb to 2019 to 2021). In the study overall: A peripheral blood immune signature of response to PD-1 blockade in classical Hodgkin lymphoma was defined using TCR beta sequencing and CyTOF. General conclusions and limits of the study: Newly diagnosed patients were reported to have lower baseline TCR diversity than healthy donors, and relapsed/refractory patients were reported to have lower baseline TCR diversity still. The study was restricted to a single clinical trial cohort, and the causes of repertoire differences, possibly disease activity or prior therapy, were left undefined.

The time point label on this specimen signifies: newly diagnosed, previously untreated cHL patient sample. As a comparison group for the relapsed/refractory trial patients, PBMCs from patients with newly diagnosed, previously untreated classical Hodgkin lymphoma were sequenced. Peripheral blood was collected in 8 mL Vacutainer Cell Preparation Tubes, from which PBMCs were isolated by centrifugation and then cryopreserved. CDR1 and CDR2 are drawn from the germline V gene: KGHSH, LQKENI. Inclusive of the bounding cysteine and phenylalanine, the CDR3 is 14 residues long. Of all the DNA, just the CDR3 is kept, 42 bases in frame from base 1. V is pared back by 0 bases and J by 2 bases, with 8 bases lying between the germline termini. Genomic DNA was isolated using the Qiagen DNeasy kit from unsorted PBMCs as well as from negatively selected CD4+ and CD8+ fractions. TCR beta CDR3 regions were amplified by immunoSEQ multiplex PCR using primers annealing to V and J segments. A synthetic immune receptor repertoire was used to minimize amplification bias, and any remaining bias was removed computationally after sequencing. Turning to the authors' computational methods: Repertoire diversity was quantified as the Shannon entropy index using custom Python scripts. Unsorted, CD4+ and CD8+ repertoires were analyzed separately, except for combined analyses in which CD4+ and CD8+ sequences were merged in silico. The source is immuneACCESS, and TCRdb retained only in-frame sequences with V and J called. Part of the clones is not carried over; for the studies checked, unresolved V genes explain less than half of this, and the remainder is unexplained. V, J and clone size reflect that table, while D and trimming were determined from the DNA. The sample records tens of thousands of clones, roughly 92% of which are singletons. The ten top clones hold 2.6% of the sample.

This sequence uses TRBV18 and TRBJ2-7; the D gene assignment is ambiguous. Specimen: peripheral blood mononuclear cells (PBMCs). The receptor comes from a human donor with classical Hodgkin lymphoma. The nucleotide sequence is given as TGTGCCAGCTCACCACCAGGGCAAACCTACGAGCAGTACTTC. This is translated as CASSPPGQTYEQYF.